These 22 T cell receptor beta chains came from one sample sequenced in a study of cytomegalovirus exposure and HLA in healthy donors. Primers: 60 Vbeta forward and 13 Jbeta reverse. The assay was immunoSEQ multiplex PCR, and TCRdb's table has in-frame clones only and misses some. The data contain some 250,000 clones, 82% of them singletons. Sequenced material: PBMCs. These receptors were taken from a middle-aged woman in good health and CMV-seropositive.

The chain recombines TRBV19 with TRBJ2-7, with TRBD1 matching 9 bases. The CDR3 length is 15 residues. Germline V CDR1 and CDR2: LNHDA, SQIVND (reference sequence). Losses at the gene ends were 5 bases for V and 2 bases for J; bases not matched to a gene: 7. The CDR3 sequence: CASSVPGQGPYEQYF. CDR3 DNA sequence: TGTGCCAGTAGTGTTCCGGGACAGGGACCCTACGAGCAGTACTTC.

J is TRBJ2-1 and V is TRBV11-2; the D is unclear. This CDR3 comprises 13 residues. Trimming took 1 base from V and 7 from J, leaving 8 bases between them. Germline-derived CDR1 and CDR2 are SGHAT and FQNNGV. In DNA form, the CDR3 reads TGTGCCAGCAGCTTAGGTAGAGTTAATGAGCAGTTCTTC. Its protein is CASSLGRVNEQFF.

This clone has a handful of counts. J is TRBJ2-1 and V is TRBV27; 9 bases fit TRBD2. The V gene's germline CDR1 is MNHEY and CDR2 SMNVEV (reference sequence). Germline trimming cut 6 bases from V and 0 bases from J; bases unmatched to any gene: 6. This CDR3 has 16 residues. CDR3 sequence (DNA): TGTGCCAGCAGCCTAAGCGGGGGGAGCTCCTACAATGAGCAGTTCTTC. This sequence encodes CASSLSGGSSYNEQFF.

The chain is built from TRBV7-6 and TRBJ1-2; D is unresolved. The CDR3 spans 13 residues. Deletions cut 5 bases from V and 7 bases from J, with 14 bases between. Per the germline V gene, CDR1 is SGHVS and CDR2 is FNYEAQ. Here the CDR3 DNA reads TGTGCCAGCAGCGGACCCCTAGGAGGTGGCTACACCTTC. This encodes CASSGPLGGGYTF.

This chain joins TRBV10-3 and TRBJ1-1, with D tentatively TRBD1 (5 bases). V dropped 11 bases and J dropped 3 bases, with 16 bases sitting between them. This CDR3 region has 13 residues. From germline, CDR1 is ENHRY and CDR2 SYGVKD. CDR3: CAAGPGRDTEAFF. The CDR3 coding sequence is TGTGCCGCGGGGCCGGGGAGAGACACTGAAGCTTTCTTT.

This sequence joins TRBV30 and TRBJ2-5; 8 positions match TRBD2. The CDR3 is 14 residues long. V shed 2 bases and J 2 bases; nucleotides not matched to a gene: 4. The V gene's germline CDR1 is GTSNPN and CDR2 SVGIG (reference sequence). CDR3 residues: CAWSRGGPQETQYF. In nucleotides, the CDR3 is TGTGCCTGGAGTCGGGGGGGCCCACAAGAGACCCAGTACTTC.

The table lists this clone with a few counts. This chain uses TRBV6-6 with TRBJ1-2, with 7 bases lining up with TRBD1. Germline lookup yields CDR1 MNHNY and CDR2 SVGAGI (reference sequence). The CDR3 totals 15 residues. The V segment lost 4 bases and the J segment 7 bases; nucleotides outside the gene matches: 12. The CDR3 nucleotides are TGTGCCAGCAGTTTGGAGAACAGGGGTAATAGTGGCTACACCTTC. Translated: CASSLENRGNSGYTF.

This clone was recorded once. This likely comes from a read error, as the CDR3 has no conserved phenylalanine or tryptophan at its end. The chain combines TRBV29-1 with TRBJ1-2, with 7 nucleotides matching TRBD1. CDR3 length: 15 residues. The V gene end was trimmed by 1 base and the J gene end by 9 bases; junction bases not matched to a gene: 14. Germline V gene sequence: CDR1 SQVTM, CDR2 ANQGSEA. The CDR3 is CSVEAHRGATPRYTL. The CDR3 DNA reads TGCAGCGTTGAAGCCCACAGGGGCGCGACCCCTCGCTACACCCTC.

The chain joins TRBV7-9 to TRBJ2-1; 9 positions match TRBD2. After removal of 5 bases from V and 7 bases from J, the junction contained 9 bases not matched to a gene. CDR1 is SEHNR, CDR2 FQNEAQ, per germline (reference sequence). There are 15 residues in the CDR3. This CDR3 reads CASSRREGLRNEQFF. For the CDR3, the DNA is TGTGCCAGCAGCCGGCGGGAGGGCCTGAGGAATGAGCAGTTCTTC.

This chain links TRBV29-1 with TRBJ2-1, with 13 bases aligning to TRBD2. Germline trimming cut 5 bases from V and 8 bases from J; bases unmatched to any gene: 12. The CDR3 covers 16 residues. The germline gives CDR1 SQVTM, CDR2 ANQGSEA. CDR3 nucleotides: TGCAGCGTTCCCTTCCGGACTAGCGGGAGAGGCTATGAGCAGTTCTTC. As protein: CSVPFRTSGRGYEQFF.

The chain uses TRBV12-5 and TRBJ2-5; 8 nucleotides match TRBD2. The last part of the DNA fits TRBJ2-7 better; the J call may be wrong. The CDR3 contains 18 residues. CDR1 and CDR2 (germline): LGHNT, FRNRAP. The CDR3 loop reads CASGLSGGAYYYPYEQYF. CDR3 in DNA: TGTGCTAGTGGTTTGAGCGGGGGAGCCTACTACTACCCCTACGAGCAGTACTTC.

The J gene is TRBJ2-1, the V gene TRBV5-4; 8 bases fit TRBD2. Trimming took 6 bases from V and 9 from J; bases not matched to a gene: 17. The CDR3 consists of 16 residues. Germline V lookup: CDR1 SGHNT, CDR2 YYREEE (reference sequence). CDR3 in amino acids: CASTPEWSGGTGEQFF. DNA for the CDR3: TGTGCCAGCACCCCGGAGTGGAGCGGGGGAACGGGTGAGCAGTTCTTC.

This sequence joins TRBV7-2 and TRBJ2-7; 8 bases align to TRBD2. Trimming removed 5 bases from V and 6 bases from J; junction bases left unmatched: 6. Germline lookup yields CDR1 SGHTA and CDR2 FQGNSA. The CDR3 extends over 13 amino acids. The DNA of the CDR3 is TGTGCCAGCAGCACCGGACTAGCTGGCGAGCAGTACTTC. Translating gives CASSTGLAGEQYF.

The chain employs TRBV19 and TRBJ1-1; D possibly corresponds to TRBD1 (5 bases). V lost 1 base and J lost 0, with 9 bases in between. The CDR3 covers 15 residues. Looked up from germline, CDR1 is LNHDA and CDR2 is SQIVND (reference sequence). CDR3 in amino acids: CASSIVAGVNTEAFF. Written as DNA, the CDR3 is TGTGCCAGTAGTATAGTAGCGGGGGTGAACACTGAAGCTTTCTTT. Drawing the rest from reference TRBV19 and TRBJ1-1, the complete variable domain is DGGITQSPKYLFRKEGQNVTLSCEQNLNHDAMYWYRQDPGQGLRLIYYSQIVNDFQKGDIAEGYSVSREKKESFPLTVTSAQKNPTAFYLCASSIVAGVNTEAFFGQGTRLTVV.

This rearrangement joins TRBV6-4 to TRBJ2-3; 11 positions agree with TRBD1. Per the germline V gene, CDR1 is MRHNA and CDR2 is SNTAGT. The length of the CDR3 is 15 residues. V lost 3 bases and J lost 6; bases outside the gene matches: 5. This CDR3 reads CASSEGQGALDTQYF. The CDR3 DNA follows: TGTGCCAGCAGTGAAGGACAGGGGGCGTTGGATACGCAGTATTTT.

In this sample, this clone turned up once. The rearrangement links TRBV5-5 to TRBJ2-7; 13 bases fit TRBD2. Germline assignment: CDR1 SGHKS and CDR2 YYEKEE (reference sequence). The CDR3 has 17 amino acids. The V and J ends lost 4 bases and 0 bases, in that order; junction bases with no gene match: 7. CDR3 sequence reads: CASSQGLAGPTSYEQYF. CDR3 in DNA: TGTGCCAGCAGCCAGGGACTAGCGGGGCCCACCTCCTACGAGCAGTACTTC.

This clone was seen just once. The CDR3, as DNA: TGTGCCAGCAGTGACCCTGGGGGGGGGACATTCCTTTCTTTCTTT. Translated: CASSDPGGGTFLSFF. This chain joins TRBV25-1 and TRBJ1-1; D is perhaps TRBD1 (6 bases). CDR3 length: 15 amino acids. V was trimmed by 3 bases and J by 12 bases, leaving 23 bases between them. The germline V gene has CDR1 MGHDK and CDR2 SYGVNS.

The chain joins TRBV28 to TRBJ2-1, with TRBD1 identical over 8 bases. V dropped 2 bases and J dropped 7; count of bases not matched to a gene: 16. The CDR3 is 18 amino acids. Germline V gives CDR1 MDHEN, CDR2 SYDVKM. CDR3 sequence: CASSLQGARGNDGNEQFF. CDR3 DNA sequence: TGTGCCAGCAGTTTACAGGGGGCAAGGGGGAACGATGGGAATGAGCAGTTCTTC.

V gene TRBV4-1 combines with J gene TRBJ2-3; 10 nucleotides match TRBD2. This CDR3 is 17 amino acids long. J gave up 4 bases and V 0 bases, and 7 bases lay outside the gene matches. CDR1 and CDR2 from the germline V gene are MGHRA and YSYEKL. As DNA, the CDR3 is TGCGCCAGCAGCCAAGAGGCAGCGGGGGGGCTAGCAGATACGCAGTATTTT. It specifies CASSQEAAGGLADTQYF.

This rearrangement joins TRBV7-8 to TRBJ2-1; D is unresolved. Germline V gene sequence: CDR1 SGHVS, CDR2 FQNEAQ. Trimming took off 1 base at V and 0 bases at J, with 10 bases between the two ends. The CDR3 is 16 amino acids. CDR3 in amino acids: CASSLVSQSSYNEQFF. CDR3 nucleotides: TGTGCCAGCAGCTTAGTCTCCCAGTCCTCCTACAATGAGCAGTTCTTC.

The V and J genes are TRBV7-2 and TRBJ2-7; 10 nucleotides match TRBD2. Germline CDR1 reads SGHTA; CDR2 reads FQGNSA. The CDR3 is 15 residues long. V shed 6 bases and J 4 bases; nucleotides not matched to a gene: 9. CDR3 sequence: CASSRTSGEQYEQYF. DNA of the CDR3: TGTGCCAGCAGTAGAACTAGCGGGGAACAATACGAGCAGTACTTC.

V gene TRBV28 combines with J gene TRBJ1-2; D uncertain. Germline-derived CDR1 and CDR2 are MDHEN and SYDVKM. V was cut by 3 bases and J by 4 bases, with 12 bases left in between. CDR3 length equals 14 residues. In DNA, the CDR3 is TGTGCCAGCAGTTTGGGCCGGCGGGCCTATGGCTACACCTTC. It is translated as CASSLGRRAYGYTF.